This T cell receptor (beta chain) was retrieved from a study of vaccination effects on CD4 cells after COVID-19. Overall study: Sampling occurred 16 days and one week pre-vaccination in a couple of convalescent patients. Study-wide results and limits: Clones induced by infection and by vaccine showed marked clonal contraction late after vaccination.

The ViraFEST assay expanded antigen-specific CD4+ T cells with viral peptide pools before sequencing. Culture proceeded for approximately 10 days, and CD4+ T cells were then isolated. This individual contracted SARS-CoV-2 between March and December 2020, as verified by PCR. A density of around 2 million PBMC per well was used; these cells were cultured with 10 IU/ml IL-2 and about 10 ug/ml peptides. The authors exchanged half the medium for IL-2 medium on days 3 and 7. As for this clone: Its matching antigen is unknown.

The protocol was immunoSEQ multiplex PCR, while the TCRdb copy is restricted to in-frame clones and leaves out a portion. The data hold 40,000 or so clones, with roughly 75% observed a single time. The CDR3 loop spans 17 amino acids. The germline V and J ends were trimmed by 1 base and 0 bases, with 16 bases remaining between them. CDR1 and CDR2 (germline): SGHRS, YFSETQ. Sequences were derived from CD4+ T cells from PBMCs cultured with a peptide pool, sampled before COVID-19 vaccination. The sequence derives from a human donor who had a prior SARS-CoV-2 infection. This chain joins TRBV5-1 and TRBJ1-1; D may be TRBD1 (5 bases). This CDR3 is CASSLSTVVGVNTEAFF. CDR3 DNA: TGCGCCAGCAGCTTGAGCACCGTGGTGGGGGTGAACACTGAAGCTTTCTTT.